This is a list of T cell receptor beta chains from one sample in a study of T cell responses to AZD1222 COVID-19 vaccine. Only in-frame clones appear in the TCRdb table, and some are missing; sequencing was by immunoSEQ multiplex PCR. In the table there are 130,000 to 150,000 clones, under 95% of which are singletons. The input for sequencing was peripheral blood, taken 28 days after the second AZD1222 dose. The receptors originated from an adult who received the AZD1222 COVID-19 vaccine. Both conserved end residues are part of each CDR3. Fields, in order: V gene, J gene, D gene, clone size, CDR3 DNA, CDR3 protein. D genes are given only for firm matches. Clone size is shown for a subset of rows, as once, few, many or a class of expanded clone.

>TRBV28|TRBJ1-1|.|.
TGTGCCAGCAGCCCCTCGGTGGGTGACCCGAACACTGAAGCTTTCTTT
CASSPSVGDPNTEAFF
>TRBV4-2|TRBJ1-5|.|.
TGTGCCAGCAGCCAAGAAGGTGGGAGTGGTCAGCCCCAGCATTTT
CASSQEGGSGQPQHF
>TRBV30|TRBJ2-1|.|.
TGTGCCTGGGGGGCGGGTTACAATGAGCAGTTCTTC
CAWGAGYNEQFF
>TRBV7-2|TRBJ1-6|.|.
TGTGCCAGCAATTTCGGGGGGAATTCACCCCTCCACTTT
CASNFGGNSPLHF
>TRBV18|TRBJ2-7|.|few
TGTGCCAGCTCACCAGGGCAGGGGTCACACGAGCAGTACTTC
CASSPGQGSHEQYF
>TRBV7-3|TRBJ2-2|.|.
TGTGCCAGCAGCTCTCCCGGGGGCGGGGAGCTGTTTTTT
CASSSPGGGELFF
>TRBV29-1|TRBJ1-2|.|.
TGCAGCGTTGAAGGGACCAGACCTAACTATGGCTACACCTTC
CSVEGTRPNYGYTF
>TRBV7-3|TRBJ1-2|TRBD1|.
TGTGCCAGCAGCTTAAAACAGGGGGCTAACTATGGCTACACCTTC
CASSLKQGANYGYTF
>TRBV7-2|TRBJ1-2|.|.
TGTGCCAGCAGCTTAGCGCCTCATACTAACTATGGCTACACCTTC
CASSLAPHTNYGYTF
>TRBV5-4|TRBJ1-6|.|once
TGTGCCAGCGCACAGGGAGGTGGAAATTCACCCCTCCACTTT
CASAQGGGNSPLHF
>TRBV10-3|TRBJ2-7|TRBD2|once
TGTGCCAGCAGCGGGGTCGGGGACGAGCAGTACTTC
CASSGVGDEQYF
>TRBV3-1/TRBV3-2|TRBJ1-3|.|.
TGTGCCAGCAGCCACCCTAGAGTATCCGGCTCTGGAAACACCATATATTTT
CASSHPRVSGSGNTIYF
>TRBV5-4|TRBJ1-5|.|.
TGTGCCAGCAGCACGGGCCCTAGCAATCAGCCCCAGCATTTT
CASSTGPSNQPQHF
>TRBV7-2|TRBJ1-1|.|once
TGTGCCAGCAGCCAACAGACCTGGGGGACTGAAGCTTTCTTT
CASSQQTWGTEAFF
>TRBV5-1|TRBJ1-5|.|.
TGCGCCAGCAGCTTGGGTGGGACCGATCTCGAACCCCAGCATTTT
CASSLGGTDLEPQHF
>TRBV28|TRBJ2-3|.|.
TGTGCCAGCAGTTTATTGGACCCGAGCGGTACGCAGTATTTT
CASSLLDPSGTQYF
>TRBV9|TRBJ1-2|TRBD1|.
TGTGCCAGCAGCCCAGAGGACAGGTACGGCGTCACCTTC
CASSPEDRYGVTF
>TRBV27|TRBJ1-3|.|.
TGTGCCAGCAGCCTTACAGGGCTCTCTGGAAACACCATATATTTT
CASSLTGLSGNTIYF
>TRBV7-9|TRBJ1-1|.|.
TGTGCCAGCAGCTTCCCAATGAACACTGAAGCTTTCTTT
CASSFPMNTEAFF
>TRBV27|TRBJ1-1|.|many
TGTGCCAGCAGTTTAAGAGGACCGAGTGGCACTGAAGCTTTCTTT
CASSLRGPSGTEAFF
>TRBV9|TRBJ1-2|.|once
TGTGCCAGCAGCGGAAGCCTGTGGATAGCTAACTATGGCTACACCTTC
CASSGSLWIANYGYTF
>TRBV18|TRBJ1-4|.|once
TGTGCCAGCTCAGCTAACCGGGGAGCAACTAATGAAAAACTGTTTTTT
CASSANRGATNEKLFF
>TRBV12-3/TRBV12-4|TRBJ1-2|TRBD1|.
TGTGCCAGCAGCCTAGGACAGGACTATGGCTACACCTTC
CASSLGQDYGYTF
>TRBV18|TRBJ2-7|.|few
TGTGCCAGCTCAGAACAGGGAGAGCAGTACTTC
CASSEQGEQYF
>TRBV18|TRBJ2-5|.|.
TGTGCCAGCTCACCATCGCCGGCTGGGCAAGAGACCCAGTACTTC
CASSPSPAGQETQYF
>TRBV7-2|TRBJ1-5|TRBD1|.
TGTGCCAGCAGCTTAGACGGGACAGGGAATCAGCCCCAGCATTTT
CASSLDGTGNQPQHF
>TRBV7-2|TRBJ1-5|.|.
TGTGCCAGCAGCTCTCAACAGGGTGGAAATCAGCCCCAGCATTTT
CASSSQQGGNQPQHF
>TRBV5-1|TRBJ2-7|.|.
TGCGCCAGCAGCTTGCCTGGACTAAGGAACGAGCAGTACTTC
CASSLPGLRNEQYF
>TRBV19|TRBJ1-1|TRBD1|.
TGTGCCAGTATCTCCGGAGGGACAGGGAGGCCTGAAGCTTTCTTT
CASISGGTGRPEAFF
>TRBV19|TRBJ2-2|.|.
TGTGCCAGTAGTATGTCGGGGAACACCGGGGAGCTGTTTTTT
CASSMSGNTGELFF
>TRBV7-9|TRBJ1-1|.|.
TGTGCCAGCAGCTTCAGGGTCAGTCAGGGGAACACTGAAGCTTTCTTT
CASSFRVSQGNTEAFF
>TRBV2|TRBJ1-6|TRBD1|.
TGTGCCAGCAGTACAGGGGTGAATTCACCCCTCCACTTT
CASSTGVNSPLHF
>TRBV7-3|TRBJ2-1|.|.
TGTGCCAGCAGCCCAGACGGGTACAATGAGCAGTTCTTC
CASSPDGYNEQFF
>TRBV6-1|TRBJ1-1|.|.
TGTGCCAGCAGTGAAAACCGTGAAGCTTTCTTT
CASSENREAFF
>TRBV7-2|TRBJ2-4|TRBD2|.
TGTGCCAGCAGCCCCGCCTGGGCGGGGGAAAACATTCAGTACTTC
CASSPAWAGENIQYF
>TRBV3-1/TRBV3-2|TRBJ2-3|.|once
TGTGCCAGCAGCCCCTACGAAGGGCTCTTGGAGTCAGATACGCAGTATTTT
CASSPYEGLLESDTQYF
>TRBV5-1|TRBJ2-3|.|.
TGCGCCAGCAGCTTGATGGGGGCGGAGGCAGATACGCAGTATTTT
CASSLMGAEADTQYF
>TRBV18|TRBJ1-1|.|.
TGTGCCAGCTCACCACTACCTTTCACTGAAGCTTTCTTT
CASSPLPFTEAFF
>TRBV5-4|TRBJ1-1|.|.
TGTGCCAGCAGCGTCCGGGACTTTAACACTGAAGCTTTCTTT
CASSVRDFNTEAFF
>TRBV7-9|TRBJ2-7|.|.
TGTGCCAGCAGCGGGTTCACCGGGACTTCTTTCTACGAGCAGTACTTC
CASSGFTGTSFYEQYF
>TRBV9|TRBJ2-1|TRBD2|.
TGTGCCAGCAGCCCAGGGACTAGCGGCTACAATGAGCAGTTCTTC
CASSPGTSGYNEQFF
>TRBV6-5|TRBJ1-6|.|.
TGTGCCAGCAGTTATGAGGGGGGGCAATCACCCCTCCACTTT
CASSYEGGQSPLHF
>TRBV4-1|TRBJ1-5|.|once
TGCGCCAGCAGCCAAGGCAGGGTTGGCAATCAGCCCCAGCATTTT
CASSQGRVGNQPQHF
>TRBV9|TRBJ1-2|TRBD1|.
TGTGCCAGCGCCCCGGGACAGATAAACTATGGCTACACCTTC
CASAPGQINYGYTF
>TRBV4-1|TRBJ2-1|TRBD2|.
TGCGCCAGCAGCCTCCCTCAGGGAGGTAGCGGGGTTATTTACAATGAGCAGTTCTTC
CASSLPQGGSGVIYNEQFF
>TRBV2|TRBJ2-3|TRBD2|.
TGTGCCAGCAGGACTAGCGGGGTGAGCACAGATACGCAGTATTTT
CASRTSGVSTDTQYF
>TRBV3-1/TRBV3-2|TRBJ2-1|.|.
TGTGCCAGCAGCCAAGACCTATACAATGAGCAGTTCTTC
CASSQDLYNEQFF
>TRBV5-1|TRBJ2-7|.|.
TGCGCCAGCAGCTCCTTGAGCGGGCCTTCCTACGAGCAGTACTTC
CASSSLSGPSYEQYF
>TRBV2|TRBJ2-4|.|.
TGTGCCAGCAATCCCCTTAGGACCTCCCTCGCGGACATTCAGTACTTC
CASNPLRTSLADIQYF